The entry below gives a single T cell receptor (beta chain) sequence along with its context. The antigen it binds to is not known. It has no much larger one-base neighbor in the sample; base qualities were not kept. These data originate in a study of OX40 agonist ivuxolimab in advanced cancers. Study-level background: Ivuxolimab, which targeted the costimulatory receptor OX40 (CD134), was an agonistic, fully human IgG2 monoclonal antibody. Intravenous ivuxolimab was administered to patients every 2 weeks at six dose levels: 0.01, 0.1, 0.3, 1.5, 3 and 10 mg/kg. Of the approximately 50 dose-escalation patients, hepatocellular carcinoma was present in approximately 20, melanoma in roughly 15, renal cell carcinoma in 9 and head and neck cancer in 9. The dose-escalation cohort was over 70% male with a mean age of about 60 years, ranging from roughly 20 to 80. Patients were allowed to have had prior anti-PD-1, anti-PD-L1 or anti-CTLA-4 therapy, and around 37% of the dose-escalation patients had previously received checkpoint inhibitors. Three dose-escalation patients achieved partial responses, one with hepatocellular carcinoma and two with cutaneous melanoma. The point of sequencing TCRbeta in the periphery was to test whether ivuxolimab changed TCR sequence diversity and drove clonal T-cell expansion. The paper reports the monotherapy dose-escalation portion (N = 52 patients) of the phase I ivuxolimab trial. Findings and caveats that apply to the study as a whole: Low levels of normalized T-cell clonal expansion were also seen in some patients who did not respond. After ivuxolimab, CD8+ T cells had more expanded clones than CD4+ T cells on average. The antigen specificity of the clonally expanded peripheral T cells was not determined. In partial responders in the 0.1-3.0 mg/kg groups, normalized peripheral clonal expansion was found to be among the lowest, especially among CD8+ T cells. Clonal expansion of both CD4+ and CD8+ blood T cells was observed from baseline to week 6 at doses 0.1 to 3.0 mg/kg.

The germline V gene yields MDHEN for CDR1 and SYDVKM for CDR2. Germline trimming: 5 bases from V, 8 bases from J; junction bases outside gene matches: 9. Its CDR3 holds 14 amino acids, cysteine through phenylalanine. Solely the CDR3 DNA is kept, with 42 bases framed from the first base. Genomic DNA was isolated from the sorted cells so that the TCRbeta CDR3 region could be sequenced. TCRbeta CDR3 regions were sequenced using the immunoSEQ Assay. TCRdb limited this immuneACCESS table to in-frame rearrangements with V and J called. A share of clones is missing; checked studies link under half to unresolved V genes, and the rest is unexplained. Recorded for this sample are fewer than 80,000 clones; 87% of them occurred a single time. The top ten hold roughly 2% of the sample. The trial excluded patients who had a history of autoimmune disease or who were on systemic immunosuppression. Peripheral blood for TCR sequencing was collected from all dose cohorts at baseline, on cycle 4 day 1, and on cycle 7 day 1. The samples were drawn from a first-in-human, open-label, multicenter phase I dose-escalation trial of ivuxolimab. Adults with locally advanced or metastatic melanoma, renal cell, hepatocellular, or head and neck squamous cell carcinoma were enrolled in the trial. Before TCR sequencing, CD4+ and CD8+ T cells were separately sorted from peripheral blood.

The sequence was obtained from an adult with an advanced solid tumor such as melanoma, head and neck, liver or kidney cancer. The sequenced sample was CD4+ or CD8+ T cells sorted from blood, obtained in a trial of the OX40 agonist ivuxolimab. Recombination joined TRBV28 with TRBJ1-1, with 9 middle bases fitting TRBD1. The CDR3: CASSPWGQGKEAFF. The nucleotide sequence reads TGTGCCAGCAGTCCATGGGGACAGGGAAAAGAAGCTTTCTTT.